This TCR beta chain was found in a study of T cell repertoires in cytomegalovirus infection. In germline, CDR1 is MNHEY, CDR2 SVGAGI. The CDR3 totals 16 residues. The V gene end was trimmed by 0 bases and the J gene end by 7 bases; junction bases not matched to a gene: 4. TCRdb processed the reads anew with MiXCR; each CDR3 protein has one entry. The sample includes tens of thousands of distinct CDR3 sequences, around 37% of them seen just once. General study points: Adding up the frequency of public TCR beta families identified people who carried CMV plus the relevant HLA. HLA-C-restricted CMV clonotypes gave the most frequent clonotype in two of eight donors.

This clonotype was found a few times. Its antigen is not known. The sequence derives from a human donor in good health (CMV status not recorded). Some clones in this sample may be carry-over from other donors' samples. The chain is built from TRBV6-5 and TRBJ2-1; TRBD2 matches 12 bases. The specimen was CD8+ T cells from cultured PBMCs, collected from culture after CMV antigen stimulation. The CDR3 loop is CASSYSNLAGGNEQFF. Written as DNA, the CDR3 is TGTGCCAGCAGTTACTCGAATCTAGCGGGGGGGAATGAGCAGTTCTTC.